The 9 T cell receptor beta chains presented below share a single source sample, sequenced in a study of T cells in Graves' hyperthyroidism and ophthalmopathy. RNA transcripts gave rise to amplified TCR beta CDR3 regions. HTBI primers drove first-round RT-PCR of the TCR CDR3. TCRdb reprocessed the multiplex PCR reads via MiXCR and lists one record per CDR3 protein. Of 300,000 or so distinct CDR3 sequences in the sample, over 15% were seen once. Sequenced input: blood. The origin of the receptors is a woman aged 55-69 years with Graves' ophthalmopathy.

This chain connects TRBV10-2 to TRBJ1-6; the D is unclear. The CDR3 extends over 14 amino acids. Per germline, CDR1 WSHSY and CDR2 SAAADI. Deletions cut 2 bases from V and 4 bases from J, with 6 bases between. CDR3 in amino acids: CASSERGYNSPLHF. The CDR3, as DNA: TGCGCCAGCAGTGAGAGAGGGTATAATTCACCCCTCCACTTT.

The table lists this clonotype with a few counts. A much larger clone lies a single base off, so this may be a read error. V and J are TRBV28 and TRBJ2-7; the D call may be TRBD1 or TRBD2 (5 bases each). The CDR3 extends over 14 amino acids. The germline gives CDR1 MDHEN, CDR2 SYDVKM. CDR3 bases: TGTGCCAGCCAGGAACAGGCTCTAGCCTACGAGCAGTGCTTC. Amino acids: CASQEQALAYEQCF.

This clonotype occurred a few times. The CDR3 nucleotides are TGTGCCAGTAAGAGGCAGGGGGCAAACGAGCAGTTCTTC. Its translation: CASKRQGANEQFF. V usage is TRBV19 and J usage is TRBJ2-1, with 8 bases fitting TRBD1. The V gene's germline CDR1 is LNHDA and CDR2 SQIVND (reference sequence). The J segment lost 10 bases and the V segment lost 7 bases, leaving 9 bases of the junction unmatched. The CDR3 is made up of 13 amino acids.

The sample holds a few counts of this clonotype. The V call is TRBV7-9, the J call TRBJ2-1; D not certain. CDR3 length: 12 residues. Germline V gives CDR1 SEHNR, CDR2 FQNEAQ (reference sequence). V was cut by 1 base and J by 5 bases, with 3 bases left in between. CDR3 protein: CASSLVDNEQFF. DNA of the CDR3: TGTGCCAGCAGCTTAGTGGACAATGAGCAGTTCTTC.

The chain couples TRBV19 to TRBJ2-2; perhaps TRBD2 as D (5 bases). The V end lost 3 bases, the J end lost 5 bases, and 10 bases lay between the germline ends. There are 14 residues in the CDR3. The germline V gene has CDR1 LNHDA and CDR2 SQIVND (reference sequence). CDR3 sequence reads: CASSIQERTGELFF. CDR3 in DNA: TGTGCCAGTAGTATTCAAGAGCGGACCGGGGAGCTGTTTTTT.

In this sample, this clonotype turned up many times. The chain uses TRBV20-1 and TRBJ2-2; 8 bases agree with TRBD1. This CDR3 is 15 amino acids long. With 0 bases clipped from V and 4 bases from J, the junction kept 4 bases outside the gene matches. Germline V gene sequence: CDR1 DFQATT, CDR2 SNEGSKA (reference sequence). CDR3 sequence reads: CSARDRGRFTGELFF. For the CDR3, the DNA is TGCAGTGCTAGAGACAGGGGGCGTTTCACCGGGGAGCTGTTTTTT.

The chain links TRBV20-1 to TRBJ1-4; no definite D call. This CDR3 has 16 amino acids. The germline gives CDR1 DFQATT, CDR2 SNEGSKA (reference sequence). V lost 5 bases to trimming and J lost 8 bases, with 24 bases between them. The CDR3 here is CSALPSSPVFWEKLFF. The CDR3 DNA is TGCAGTGCTCTTCCCTCTAGTCCGGTTTTCTGGGAAAAACTGTTTTTT.

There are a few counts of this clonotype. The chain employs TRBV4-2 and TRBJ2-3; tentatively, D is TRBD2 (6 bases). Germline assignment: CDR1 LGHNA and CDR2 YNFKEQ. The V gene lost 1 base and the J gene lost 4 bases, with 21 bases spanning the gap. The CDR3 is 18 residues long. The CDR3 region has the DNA TGTGCCAGCAGCCAAGCGGGGCGGAACGATAGGGAGGCAGATACGCAGTATTTT. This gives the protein CASSQAGRNDREADTQYF.

The chain's CDR3 is CSAKAGGGPPGEQYF. The CDR3 DNA follows: TGCAGTGCTAAAGCGGGGGGGGGCCCCCCCGGCGAGCAGTACTTC. This sequence joins TRBV20-1 and TRBJ2-7; 10 nucleotides line up with TRBD2. The ends lost 4 bases at V and 6 bases at J; junction bases unmatched: 12. This CDR3 has 15 residues. Germline CDR1 DFQATT, CDR2 SNEGSKA (reference sequence).